The 30 T cell receptor beta chains reported below all come from one sample, sequenced in a study of blood T cells in healthy people across ages. Sample-barcoded 5' priming and a J-beta primer mix drove a second PCR of about 6 to 12 cycles. TCRdb processed the 5' RACE reads anew with MiXCR; each CDR3 protein has one entry. The sample shows over 1,200,000 distinct CDR3 sequences, roughly 60% of them seen only once. The sequenced sample was blood. The source is a man aged 18 to 29 in good health.

The chain employs TRBV6-1 and TRBJ1-4; D is undetermined. The germline V gene has CDR1 MNHNS and CDR2 SASEGT. V was cut by 4 bases and J by 4 bases, with 13 bases left in between. The length of the CDR3 is 15 residues. CDR3 in amino acids: CASSAHPGLNEKLFF. Here the CDR3 DNA reads TGTGCCAGCAGTGCTCACCCGGGCCTTAATGAAAAACTGTTTTTT.

This clonotype was counted a few times. The chain joins TRBV7-2 to TRBJ2-4; 10 nucleotides align to TRBD1. This CDR3 is 12 amino acids long. Germline-derived CDR1 and CDR2 are SGHTA and FQGNSA. The J segment lost 13 bases and the V segment lost 5 bases, leaving 5 bases of the junction unmatched. The CDR3 DNA reads as TGTGCCAGCAGCGCGGGACAGGGGAAGCAGTACTTC. Protein sequence: CASSAGQGKQYF.

This rearrangement joins TRBV29-1 to TRBJ1-2; no reliable D call. The CDR3 extends over 12 amino acids. The germline gives CDR1 SQVTM, CDR2 ANQGSEA. V was clipped by 5 bases and J by 4 bases, with 11 bases between them. The DNA of the CDR3 is TGCAGCGTTCTGGGCAAGTCCTATGGCTACACCTTC. Residues: CSVLGKSYGYTF.

CDR3 nucleotides: TGTGCCAGCAGTTACCGGGCCCGAGACTATGGCTACACCTTC. This codes for CASSYRARDYGYTF. The chain couples TRBV6-6 to TRBJ1-2; D unclear. Germline lookup yields CDR1 MNHNY and CDR2 SVGAGI (reference sequence). With 2 bases removed from V and 3 bases from J, the gap between germline ends came to 10 bases. The CDR3 contains 14 residues.

In DNA form, the CDR3 reads TGTGCCAGCAGCTTAGCGGGACTAGGACAAGAGACCCAGTACTTC. As protein: CASSLAGLGQETQYF. The chain joins TRBV7-2 to TRBJ2-5; 8 bases are a match to TRBD2. The J segment lost 2 bases and the V segment lost 0 bases, leaving 2 bases of the junction unmatched. Germline CDR1 reads SGHTA; CDR2 reads FQGNSA. This CDR3 spans 15 amino acids.

In nucleotides, the CDR3 is TGTGCCAGCAGCACTAGCGGGGGGGAGACCCAGTACTTC. Encoded protein: CASSTSGGETQYF. The chain is built from TRBV4-2 and TRBJ2-5; 12 bases are a match to TRBD2. Germline CDR1 LGHNA, CDR2 YNFKEQ. This CDR3 has 13 residues. Trimming at V came to 5 bases and at J to 5 bases, leaving 0 bases not matched to a gene.

This clonotype was counted between two and nine times. V is TRBV20-1 and J is TRBJ2-5, with TRBD2 identical over 13 bases. V was clipped by 4 bases and J by 5 bases; unmatched bases: 7. The length of the CDR3 is 15 residues. Looked up from germline, CDR1 is DFQATT and CDR2 is SNEGSKA (reference sequence). In DNA, the CDR3 is TGCAGTGCTACCGGACTAGCGGGGGATGGGGAGACCCAGTACTTC. Amino acid sequence: CSATGLAGDGETQYF.

With respect to this clonotype: The junction differs from germline at one of its ends, possibly a read error. The chain joins TRBV6-5 to TRBJ2-1; D call uncertain. CDR1 and CDR2 (germline): MNHEY, SVGAGI. This CDR3 contains 11 residues. This CDR3 is CAGSLRTEQFF. Here the CDR3 DNA reads TGTGCCGGCAGTCTCAGGACGGAGCAGTTCTTC.

The chain uses TRBV3-1 and TRBJ2-1; the match to TRBD1 covers 8 bases. The CDR3 has 14 amino acids. With 1 base clipped from V and 13 bases from J, the junction kept 9 bases outside the gene matches. Germline V CDR1 and CDR2: LGHDT, YNNKEL (reference sequence). CDR3 coding DNA: TGTGCCAGCAGCCAAGGAGGGACAGGAGGGTCCCAGTTCTTC. Protein: CASSQGGTGGSQFF.

The chain joins TRBV4-1 to TRBJ2-7, with TRBD2 as a possible D gene (6 bases). This CDR3 spans 18 amino acids. Trimming cost V 1 base and J 1 base, with 20 bases left between them. Per the germline V gene, CDR1 is MGHRA and CDR2 is YSYEKL. DNA for the CDR3: TGCGCCAGCAGCCAAGTGGCCGTCGGAGGACTAAAATCCTACGAGCAGTACTTC. Protein: CASSQVAVGGLKSYEQYF.

V gene TRBV4-2 combines with J gene TRBJ1-4, with 8 bases lining up with TRBD1. CDR1 is LGHNA, CDR2 YNFKEQ, per germline. V shed 2 bases, J shed 7 bases, and the junction held 6 bases outside the gene matches. This CDR3 is built from 15 residues. CDR3 DNA sequence: TGTGCCAGCAGCCAATCGGGACAGGAGAGTGAAAAACTGTTTTTT. As protein: CASSQSGQESEKLFF.

J is TRBJ2-1 and V is TRBV20-1; D call uncertain. The germline V gene encodes CDR1 DFQATT and CDR2 SNEGSKA (reference sequence). The CDR3 runs 12 residues. The V end was cut by 4 bases, the J end by 5 bases, with 9 bases between. CDR3: CSAIGTHNEQFF. CDR3 coding DNA: TGCAGTGCTATAGGTACACACAATGAGCAGTTCTTC.

The chain employs TRBV14 and TRBJ2-5, with TRBD2 matching over 7 bases. Germline V gene lookup returns CDR1 SGHDN and CDR2 FVKESK. The CDR3 spans 15 residues. Losses at the gene ends were 4 bases for V and 7 bases for J; bases not matched to a gene: 12. The CDR3 bases are TGTGCCAGCAGCCTATCCGGGACGCCGGGGGGGACCCAGTACTTC. Its translation: CASSLSGTPGGTQYF.

This clonotype came up a few times. This chain links TRBV20-1 with TRBJ2-1; 12 nucleotides match TRBD2. Per the germline V gene, CDR1 is DFQATT and CDR2 is SNEGSKA (reference sequence). V was clipped by 4 bases and J by 7 bases; unmatched bases: 8. This CDR3 has 15 amino acids. The DNA for the CDR3 is TGCAGTGCTACCGGACTAGCGGGAATTCGGAATGAGCAGTTCTTC. Translation: CSATGLAGIRNEQFF.

This sequence joins TRBV30 and TRBJ2-5; D is unclear. Germline loops: CDR1 GTSNPN, CDR2 SVGIG (reference sequence). Trimming took 4 bases from V and 1 from J, leaving 4 bases between them. This CDR3 is built from 11 residues. In DNA, the CDR3 is TGTGCCTGGAAGGCCCAAGAGACCCAGTACTTC. Residues: CAWKAQETQYF.

V and J are TRBV4-1 and TRBJ1-1; TRBD1 is a possible D gene (6 bases). This CDR3 spans 16 amino acids. CDR1 is MGHRA, CDR2 YSYEKL, per germline. V lost 3 bases to trimming and J lost 1 base, with 15 bases between them. The CDR3 region is CASSQGGGRGNTEAFF. As DNA, the CDR3 is TGCGCCAGCAGCCAGGGAGGCGGCAGGGGGAACACTGAAGCTTTCTTT.

The chain uses TRBV6-6 and TRBJ2-7; maybe TRBD2 (6 bases). The CDR3 sequence is 13 residues long. Germline CDR1 and CDR2: MNHNY and SVGAGI (reference sequence). V lost 7 bases and J lost 5, with 15 bases in between. The DNA for the CDR3 is TGTGCCAGCACGGGGATGTCGGGAGACGAGCAGTACTTC. This codes for CASTGMSGDEQYF.

The rearrangement uses TRBV4-2 and TRBJ2-7, with a possible D match to TRBD1 (5 bases). Trimming removed 3 bases at V and 2 bases at J, with 17 bases between. CDR1 is LGHNA, CDR2 YNFKEQ, per germline. The CDR3 runs 16 residues. The DNA of the CDR3 is TGTGCCAGCAGCCAGGATGCGGCAGGGTCGACCTACGAGCAGTACTTC. Amino acid sequence: CASSQDAAGSTYEQYF.

This clonotype was counted at least ten times. This chain links TRBV5-1 with TRBJ2-1; D is unresolved. V lost 4 bases and J 6 bases, leaving 8 bases between the germline ends. Looked up from germline, CDR1 is SGHRS and CDR2 is YFSETQ. The CDR3 is made up of 12 amino acids. Written as DNA, the CDR3 is TGCGCCAGCAGCCCCCCAGGCAATGAGCAGTTCTTC. Residues: CASSPPGNEQFF.

The chain links TRBV4-1 to TRBJ2-5; no firm D call. Between the trimmed V and J ends, which lost 4 bases and 5 bases, there was a span of 8 bases. Germline V CDR1 and CDR2: MGHRA, YSYEKL. The CDR3 sequence is 12 residues long. The CDR3 bases are TGCGCCAGCAGCCCTCCTGCGGAGACCCAGTACTTC. It yields the protein CASSPPAETQYF.

This rearrangement joins TRBV4-1 to TRBJ2-1; 10 bases are a match to TRBD1. The CDR3 is 15 amino acids. The junction had 3 bases not matched to a gene; V was cut back by 6 bases and J by 1 base. CDR1 MGHRA and CDR2 YSYEKL come from the germline V gene. The CDR3 sequence is CASREGQGSYNEQFF. In DNA form, the CDR3 reads TGCGCCAGCAGAGAGGGACAGGGGTCCTACAATGAGCAGTTCTTC.

The chain employs TRBV7-9 and TRBJ2-5; 8 nucleotides line up with TRBD2. The V gene end was trimmed by 5 bases and the J gene end by 4 bases; junction bases not matched to a gene: 12. Germline values: CDR1 SEHNR, CDR2 FQNEAQ (reference sequence). The CDR3 spans 16 residues. The CDR3 protein is CASSKARAAGAETQYF. In nucleotides, the CDR3 is TGTGCCAGCAGCAAAGCAAGGGCAGCGGGGGCAGAGACCCAGTACTTC. The variable domain in full, completed from reference TRBV7-9 and TRBJ2-5, reads DTGVSQNPRHKITKRGQNVTFRCDPISEHNRLYWYRQTLGQGPEFLTYFQNEAQLEKSRLLSDRFSAERPKGSFSTLEIQRTEQGDSAMYLCASSKARAAGAETQYFGPGTRLLVL.

The rearrangement uses TRBV29-1 and TRBJ2-1; perhaps TRBD2 as D (5 bases). CDR3 length: 14 amino acids. CDR1 and CDR2 (germline): SQVTM, ANQGSEA. V lost 6 bases and J lost 3, with 15 bases in between. The CDR3: CSVISGIDYNEQFF. As DNA, the CDR3 is TGCAGCGTCATCTCCGGGATAGACTACAATGAGCAGTTCTTC.

This chain uses TRBV14 with TRBJ2-3; D call uncertain. Trimming stripped 0 bases from V and 6 bases from J, with 16 bases between. The CDR3 loop spans 16 amino acids. Germline assignment: CDR1 SGHDN and CDR2 FVKESK. CDR3: CASSQDWAEFEDTQYF. Written as DNA, the CDR3 is TGTGCCAGCAGCCAAGATTGGGCCGAATTTGAGGATACGCAGTATTTT. Filled out from reference TRBV14 and TRBJ2-3, the complete variable domain reads EAGVTQFPSHSVIEKGQTVTLRCDPISGHDNLYWYRRVMGKEIKFLLHFVKESKQDESGMPNNRFLAERTGGTYSTLKVQPAELEDSGVYFCASSQDWAEFEDTQYFGPGTRLTVL.

There are a few counts of this clonotype. The genes are TRBV10-3 and TRBJ2-1, with 14 bases that match TRBD2. Losses at the gene ends were 7 bases for V and 6 bases for J; bases not matched to a gene: 2. Germline V CDR1 and CDR2: ENHRY, SYGVKD. This CDR3 region has 14 residues. Here the CDR3 DNA reads TGTGCCATCATAGGGACTAGCGGGAGCAATGAGCAGTTCTTC. Protein product: CAIIGTSGSNEQFF.

A word on this clonotype: The germline gene is not matched at one end of the junction; a read error may be the cause. This rearrangement joins TRBV4-3 to TRBJ2-1; D ambiguous. Germline CDR1 is LGHNA and CDR2 is YSLEER. CDR3 length: 14 residues. In nucleotides, the CDR3 is TGCGCCAGCAGCCCCGGGCTATCCCCCAATGAGCCGTTCTTC. Translated, it gives CASSPGLSPNEPFF.

This clonotype appeared a few times. V is TRBV12-3 or TRBV12-4 and J is TRBJ1-5; D ambiguous. There are 15 residues in the CDR3. With 0 bases removed from V and 2 bases from J, the gap between germline ends came to 8 bases. CDR3: CASSLAPGGNQPQHF. The CDR3 DNA sequence: TGTGCCAGCAGTTTAGCGCCGGGTGGCAATCAGCCCCAGCATTTT.

The V and J genes are TRBV4-3 and TRBJ2-4; D not resolved. The J call is doubtful: the DNA matches TRBJ2-7 better. Looked up from germline, CDR1 is LGHNA and CDR2 is YSLEER. CDR3 length: 12 residues. CDR3 protein: CASSHLRYEQYF. In nucleotides, the CDR3 is TGCGCCAGCAGCCACCTCCGCTACGAGCAGTACTTC.

This clonotype was observed a handful of times. This chain connects TRBV4-1 to TRBJ2-1, with 8 bases identical to TRBD2. CDR1 is MGHRA and CDR2 is YSYEKL in the germline V gene. CDR3 length: 15 residues. V dropped 2 bases and J dropped 8; count of bases not matched to a gene: 8. CDR3 nucleotide sequence: TGCGCCAGCAGCCAAAGCGGGGGCCTAATCGATGAGCAGTTCTTC. Translating it yields CASSQSGGLIDEQFF.

This chain joins TRBV11-1 and TRBJ2-2, with 7 nucleotides matching TRBD2. Germline V gene sequence: CDR1 SGHAT, CDR2 FQDESV (reference sequence). The CDR3 runs 17 residues. Trimming took 2 bases from V and 2 from J; bases not matched to a gene: 8. The CDR3 spells CASSLNPSGANTGELFF. The CDR3 nucleotides are TGTGCCAGCAGCTTAAACCCGAGCGGGGCTAACACCGGGGAGCTGTTTTTT. Full variable domain (rest looked up from reference TRBV11-1 and TRBJ2-2): EAEVAQSPRYKITEKSQAVAFWCDPISGHATLYWYRQILGQGPELLVQFQDESVVDDSQLPKDRFSAERLKGVDSTLKIQPAELGDSAMYLCASSLNPSGANTGELFFGEGSRLTVL.